The next 5 T cell receptor beta chains were all read from a single sample in a study of cytomegalovirus exposure and HLA in healthy donors. PCR amplification relied on 60 Vbeta primers (plus 13 Jbeta primers). The method was immunoSEQ multiplex PCR; TCRdb's version includes in-frame clones alone and lacks a portion of them. Of under 100,000 clones listed, roughly 60% were seen once; the top ten hold 4.5% to 5.5%. Sequenced input: PBMCs. The receptor source for this set is a woman aged 25 to 39 in good health and CMV-seropositive.

In this sample, this clone turned up a few times. The gene calls are TRBV2 and TRBJ1-1; 8 bases are shared with TRBD1. The CDR3 totals 17 residues. Germline CDR1 SNHLY, CDR2 FYNNEI. V trimming: 5 bases; J trimming: 5 bases; junction bases outside the gene matches: 16. CDR3 amino acids: CASSTGTGGAGGTEAFF. For the CDR3, the DNA is TGTGCCAGCAGTACCGGCACAGGGGGAGCTGGAGGGACTGAAGCTTTCTTT.

This sequence joins TRBV6-5 and TRBJ2-5; TRBD1 matches at 8 bases. The CDR3 length is 16 residues. CDR1 and CDR2 (germline): MNHEY, SVGAGI. The V gene end was trimmed by 0 bases and the J gene end by 1 base; junction bases not matched to a gene: 4. The chain's CDR3 is CASSYSPGGVQETQYF. CDR3 DNA: TGTGCCAGCAGTTACTCCCCAGGGGGCGTCCAAGAGACCCAGTACTTC.

This clone was seen only a few times. This chain uses TRBV5-1 with TRBJ1-1; TRBD1 matches at 8 bases. The J segment lost 3 bases and the V segment lost 5 bases, leaving 3 bases of the junction unmatched. The CDR3 totals 13 residues. Germline V lookup: CDR1 SGHRS, CDR2 YFSETQ. This CDR3 reads CASRPDRDTEAFF. CDR3 coding DNA: TGCGCCAGCAGGCCGGACAGGGACACTGAAGCTTTCTTT.

The chain has TRBV6-5 and TRBJ1-3, with D hard to call. From germline, CDR1 is MNHEY and CDR2 SVGAGI. The germline V and J ends were trimmed by 7 bases and 2 bases, with 15 bases remaining between them. The CDR3 has 15 residues. This chain's CDR3 is CASKIGRFAGNTIYF. DNA for the CDR3: TGTGCCAGCAAGATAGGGAGGTTCGCTGGAAACACCATATATTTT.

V is TRBV2 and J is TRBJ1-5, with 9 positions matching TRBD1. Trimming took 7 bases from V and 5 from J; bases not matched to a gene: 6. The germline V gene encodes CDR1 SNHLY and CDR2 FYNNEI. This CDR3 comprises 14 residues. CDR3 residues: CASTLQGADQPQHF. The CDR3 coding sequence is TGTGCCAGCACTCTACAGGGGGCAGATCAGCCCCAGCATTTT. The full variable domain, its missing parts supplied by reference TRBV2 and TRBJ1-5, is EPEVTQTPSHQVTQMGQEVILRCVPISNHLYFYWYRQILGQKVEFLVSFYNNEISEKSEIFDDQFSVERPDGSNFTLKIRSTKLEDSAMYFCASTLQGADQPQHFGDGTRLSIL.